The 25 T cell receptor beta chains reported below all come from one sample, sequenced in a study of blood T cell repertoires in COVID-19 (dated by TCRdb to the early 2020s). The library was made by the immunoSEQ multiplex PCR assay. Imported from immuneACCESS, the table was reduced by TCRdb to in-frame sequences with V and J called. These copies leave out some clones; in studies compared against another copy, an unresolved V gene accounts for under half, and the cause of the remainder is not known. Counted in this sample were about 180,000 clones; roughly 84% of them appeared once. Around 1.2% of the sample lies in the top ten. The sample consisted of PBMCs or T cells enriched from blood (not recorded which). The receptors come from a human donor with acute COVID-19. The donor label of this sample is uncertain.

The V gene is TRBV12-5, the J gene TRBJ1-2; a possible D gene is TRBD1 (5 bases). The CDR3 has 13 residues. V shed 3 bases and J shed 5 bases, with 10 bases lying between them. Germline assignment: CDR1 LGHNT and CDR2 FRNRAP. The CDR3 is CASGLAGIYGYTF. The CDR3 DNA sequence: TGTGCTAGTGGTTTAGCAGGGATTTATGGCTACACCTTC.

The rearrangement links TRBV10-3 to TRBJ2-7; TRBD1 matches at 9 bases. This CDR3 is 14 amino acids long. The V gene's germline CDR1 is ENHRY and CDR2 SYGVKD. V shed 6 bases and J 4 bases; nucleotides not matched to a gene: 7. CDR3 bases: TGTGCCATCAGGGAGGGACAGGGACTATACGAGCAGTACTTC. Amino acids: CAIREGQGLYEQYF.

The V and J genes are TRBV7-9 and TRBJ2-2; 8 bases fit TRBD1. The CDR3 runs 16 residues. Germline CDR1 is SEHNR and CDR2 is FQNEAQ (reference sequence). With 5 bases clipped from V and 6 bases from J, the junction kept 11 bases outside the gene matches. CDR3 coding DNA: TGTGCCAGCAGCCCCCGGACAGGGAGGCAGGCCGGGGAGCTGTTTTTT. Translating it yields CASSPRTGRQAGELFF.

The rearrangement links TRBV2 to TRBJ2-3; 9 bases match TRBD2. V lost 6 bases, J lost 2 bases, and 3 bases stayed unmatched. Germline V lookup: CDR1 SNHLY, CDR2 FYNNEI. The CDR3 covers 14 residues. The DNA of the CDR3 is TGTGCCAGCAGGCTAGCGGGGTCCACAGATACGCAGTATTTT. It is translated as CASRLAGSTDTQYF.

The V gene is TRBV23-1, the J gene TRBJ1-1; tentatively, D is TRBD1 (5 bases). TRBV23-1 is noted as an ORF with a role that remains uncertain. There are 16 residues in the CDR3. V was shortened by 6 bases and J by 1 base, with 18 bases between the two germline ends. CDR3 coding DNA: TGCGCCAGCAGCCCAATCCCAGGGATAGGGAACACTGAAGCTTTCTTT. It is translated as CASSPIPGIGNTEAFF.

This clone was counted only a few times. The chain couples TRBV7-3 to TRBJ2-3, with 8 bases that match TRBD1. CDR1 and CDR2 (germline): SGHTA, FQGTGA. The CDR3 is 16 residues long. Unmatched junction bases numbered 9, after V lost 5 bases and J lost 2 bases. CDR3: CASSVTPDRATDTQYF. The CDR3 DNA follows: TGTGCCAGCAGCGTTACTCCGGACAGGGCCACAGATACGCAGTATTTT.

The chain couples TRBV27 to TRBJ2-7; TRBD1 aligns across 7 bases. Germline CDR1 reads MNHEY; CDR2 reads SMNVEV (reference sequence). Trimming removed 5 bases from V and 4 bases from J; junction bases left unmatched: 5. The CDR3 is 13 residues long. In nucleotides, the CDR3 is TGTGCCAGCAGTGAAGGGGGCGGTTACGAGCAGTACTTC. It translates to CASSEGGGYEQYF.

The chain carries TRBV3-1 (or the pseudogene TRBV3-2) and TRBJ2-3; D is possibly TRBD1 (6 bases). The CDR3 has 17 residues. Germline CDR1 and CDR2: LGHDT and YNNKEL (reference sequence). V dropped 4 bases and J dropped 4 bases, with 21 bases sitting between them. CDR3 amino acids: CASSPWRQGGSPDTQYF. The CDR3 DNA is TGTGCCAGCAGCCCATGGAGACAAGGGGGTAGTCCAGATACGCAGTATTTT.

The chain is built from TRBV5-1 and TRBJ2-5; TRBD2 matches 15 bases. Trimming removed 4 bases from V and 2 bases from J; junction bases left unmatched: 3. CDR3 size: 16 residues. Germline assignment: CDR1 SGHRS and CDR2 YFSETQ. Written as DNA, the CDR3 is TGCGCCAGCAGCGGACTAGCGGGGGGGCTACAAGAGACCCAGTACTTC. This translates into CASSGLAGGLQETQYF.

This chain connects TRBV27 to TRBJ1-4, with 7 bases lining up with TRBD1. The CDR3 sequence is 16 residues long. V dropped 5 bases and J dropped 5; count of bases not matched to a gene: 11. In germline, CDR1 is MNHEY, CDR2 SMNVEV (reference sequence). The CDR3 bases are TGTGCCAGCAGTCCATTCCGGGACAGTCCGAATGAAAAACTGTTTTTT. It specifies CASSPFRDSPNEKLFF.

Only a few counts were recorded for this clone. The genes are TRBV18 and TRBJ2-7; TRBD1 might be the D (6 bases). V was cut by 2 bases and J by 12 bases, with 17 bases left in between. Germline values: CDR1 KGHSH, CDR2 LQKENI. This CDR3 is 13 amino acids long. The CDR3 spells CASSPNRDGEWYF. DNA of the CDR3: TGTGCCAGCTCACCAAACAGGGATGGTGAATGGTACTTC.

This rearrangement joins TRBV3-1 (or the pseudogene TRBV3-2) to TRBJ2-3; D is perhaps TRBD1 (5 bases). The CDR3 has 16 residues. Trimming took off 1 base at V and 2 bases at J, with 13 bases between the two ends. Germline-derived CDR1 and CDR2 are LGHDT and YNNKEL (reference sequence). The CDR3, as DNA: TGTGCCAGCAGCCAAGTCGGTCAAGGGGTCACAGATACGCAGTATTTT. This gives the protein CASSQVGQGVTDTQYF.

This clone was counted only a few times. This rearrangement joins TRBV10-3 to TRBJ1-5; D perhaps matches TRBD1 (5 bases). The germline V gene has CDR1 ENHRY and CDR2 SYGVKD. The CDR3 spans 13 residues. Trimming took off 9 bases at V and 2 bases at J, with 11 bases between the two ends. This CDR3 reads CAMQAGRNQPQHF. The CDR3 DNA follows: TGTGCCATGCAAGCAGGGCGCAATCAGCCCCAGCATTTT.

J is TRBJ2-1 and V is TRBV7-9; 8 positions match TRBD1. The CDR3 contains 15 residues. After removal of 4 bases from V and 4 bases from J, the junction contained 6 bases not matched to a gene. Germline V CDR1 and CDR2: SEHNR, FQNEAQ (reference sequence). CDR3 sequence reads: CASSSGQVGYNEQFF. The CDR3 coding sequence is TGTGCCAGCAGCTCGGGACAGGTGGGATACAATGAGCAGTTCTTC.

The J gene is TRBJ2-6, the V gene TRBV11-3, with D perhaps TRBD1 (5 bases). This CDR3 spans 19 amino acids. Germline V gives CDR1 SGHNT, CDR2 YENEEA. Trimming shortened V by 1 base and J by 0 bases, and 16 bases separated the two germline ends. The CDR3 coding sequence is TGTGCCAGCAGCTTAGGGTGGGGCAGTAACTTCTCTGGGGCCAACGTCCTGACTTTC. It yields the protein CASSLGWGSNFSGANVLTF.

The CDR3 nucleotides are TGCGCCAGCAGCCAAGATTACACAGGGCCTGGTGCAGATACGCAGTATTTT. Residues: CASSQDYTGPGADTQYF. V and J are TRBV4-3 and TRBJ2-3; possibly TRBD1 for D (6 bases). V dropped 0 bases and J dropped 4 bases, with 17 bases sitting between them. CDR1 is LGHNA, CDR2 YSLEER, per germline. This CDR3 has 17 amino acids.

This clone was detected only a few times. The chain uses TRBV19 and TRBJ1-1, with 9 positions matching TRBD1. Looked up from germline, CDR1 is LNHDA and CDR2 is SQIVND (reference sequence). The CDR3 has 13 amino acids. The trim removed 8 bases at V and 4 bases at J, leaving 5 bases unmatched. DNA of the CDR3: TGTGCCAGTCGGACAGGGGTGGCCACTGAAGCTTTCTTT. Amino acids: CASRTGVATEAFF.

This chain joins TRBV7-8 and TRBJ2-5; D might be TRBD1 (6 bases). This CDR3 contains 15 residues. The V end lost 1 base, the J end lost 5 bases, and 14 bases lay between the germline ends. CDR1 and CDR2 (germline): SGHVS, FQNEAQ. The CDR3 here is CASSLGARGGETQYF. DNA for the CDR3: TGTGCCAGCAGCTTAGGGGCCAGGGGCGGGGAGACCCAGTACTTC.

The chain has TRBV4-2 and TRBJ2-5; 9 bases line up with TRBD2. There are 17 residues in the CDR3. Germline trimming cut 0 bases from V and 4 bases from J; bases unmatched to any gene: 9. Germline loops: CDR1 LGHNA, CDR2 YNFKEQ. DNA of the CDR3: TGTGCCAGCAGCCAAGAGATGAGTAGCGGGGGAGTAGAGACCCAGTACTTC. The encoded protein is CASSQEMSSGGVETQYF.

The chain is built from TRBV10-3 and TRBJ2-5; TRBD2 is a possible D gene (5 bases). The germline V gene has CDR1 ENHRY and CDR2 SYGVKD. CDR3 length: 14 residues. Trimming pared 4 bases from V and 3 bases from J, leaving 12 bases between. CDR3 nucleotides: TGTGCCATCAGTGCCGGAGAGACTAAAGAGACCCAGTACTTC. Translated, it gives CAISAGETKETQYF.

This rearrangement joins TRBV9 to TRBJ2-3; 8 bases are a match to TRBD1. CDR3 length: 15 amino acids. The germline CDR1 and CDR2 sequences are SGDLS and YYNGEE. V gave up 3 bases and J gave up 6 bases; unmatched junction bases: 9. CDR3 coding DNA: TGTGCCAGCAGCGCCCCTACAGGGGGTGGGGATACGCAGTATTTT. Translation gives CASSAPTGGGDTQYF.

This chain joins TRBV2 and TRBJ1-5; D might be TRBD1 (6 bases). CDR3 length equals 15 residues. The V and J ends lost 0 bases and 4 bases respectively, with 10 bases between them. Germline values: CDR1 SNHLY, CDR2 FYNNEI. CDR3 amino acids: CASSEAWQGNQPQHF. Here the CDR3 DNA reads TGTGCCAGCAGTGAAGCGTGGCAGGGGAATCAGCCCCAGCATTTT.

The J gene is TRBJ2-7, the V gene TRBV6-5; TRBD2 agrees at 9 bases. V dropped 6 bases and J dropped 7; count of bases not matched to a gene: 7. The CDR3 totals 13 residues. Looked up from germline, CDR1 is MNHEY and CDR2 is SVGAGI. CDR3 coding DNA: TGTGCCAGCAGCCGCCTAGCGGGGAGAGAGCAGTACTTC. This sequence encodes CASSRLAGREQYF.

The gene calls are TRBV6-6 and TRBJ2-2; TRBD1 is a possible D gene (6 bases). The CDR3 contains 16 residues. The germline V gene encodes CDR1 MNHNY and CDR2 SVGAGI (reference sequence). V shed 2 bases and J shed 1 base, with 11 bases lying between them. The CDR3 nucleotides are TGTGCCAGCAGTTACGCGCGGACAGTGAACACCGGGGAGCTGTTTTTT. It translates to CASSYARTVNTGELFF.

The CDR3 is CASRATGFGNTIYF. The CDR3 nucleotides are TGTGCCAGCCGAGCGACAGGGTTCGGAAACACCATATATTTT. The chain combines TRBV2 with TRBJ1-3, with 7 bases identical to TRBD1. Germline loops: CDR1 SNHLY, CDR2 FYNNEI. The CDR3 has 14 amino acids. Losses at the gene ends were 8 bases for V and 4 bases for J; bases not matched to a gene: 8. Full variable domain (missing parts from reference TRBV2 and TRBJ1-3): EPEVTQTPSHQVTQMGQEVILRCVPISNHLYFYWYRQILGQKVEFLVSFYNNEISEKSEIFDDQFSVERPDGSNFTLKIRSTKLEDSAMYFCASRATGFGNTIYFGEGSWLTVV.